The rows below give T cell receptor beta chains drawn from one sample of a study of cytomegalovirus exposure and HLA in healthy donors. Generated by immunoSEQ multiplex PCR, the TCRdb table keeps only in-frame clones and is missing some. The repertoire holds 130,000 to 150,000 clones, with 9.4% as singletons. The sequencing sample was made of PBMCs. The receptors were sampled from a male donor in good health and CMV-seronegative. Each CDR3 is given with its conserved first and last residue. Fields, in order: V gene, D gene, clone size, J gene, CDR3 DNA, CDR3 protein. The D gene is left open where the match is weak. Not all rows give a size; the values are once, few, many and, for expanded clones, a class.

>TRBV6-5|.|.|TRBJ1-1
TGTGCCAGCAGTTATGGGGGGTTAAACACTGAAGCTTTCTTT
CASSYGGLNTEAFF
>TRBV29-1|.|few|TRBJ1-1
TGCAGCGTGGGGGGTATATTCTCGGGTAGCACTGAAGCTTTCTTT
CSVGGIFSGSTEAFF
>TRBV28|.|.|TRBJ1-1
TGTGCCAGCAGTTTTCCACGGACAGAAATGAACATTGAAGCTTTCTTT
CASSFPRTEMNIEAFF
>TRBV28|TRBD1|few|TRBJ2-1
TGTGCCAGCATCACGACAGGGGAGCTGAATGAGCAGTTCTTC
CASITTGELNEQFF
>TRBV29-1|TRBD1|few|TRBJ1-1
TGCAGCGTTGAGATGGACAGGGGTCTCCCGGCGGAAACTTTCTTT
CSVEMDRGLPAETFF
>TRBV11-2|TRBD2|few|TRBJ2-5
TGTGCCAGCAGCTTAGCTAGCGGGGGGGCCGGAGTACGGGAGACCCAGTACTTC
CASSLASGGAGVRETQYF
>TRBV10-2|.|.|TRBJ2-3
TGCGCCAGCAACAGTCGAGGCACAGATACGCAGTATTTT
CASNSRGTDTQYF
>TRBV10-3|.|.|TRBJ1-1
TGTGCCATCAGTGAGTCCGGGGGGGTGAAGACTGAAGCTTTCTTT
CAISESGGVKTEAFF
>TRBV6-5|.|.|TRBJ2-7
TGTGCCAGCAGGCCGACTACTAACTACGAGCAGTACTTC
CASRPTTNYEQYF
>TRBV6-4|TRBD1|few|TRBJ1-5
TGTGCCAGCAGCCCCGGGACAGGTTCAAATCAGCCCCAGCATTTT
CASSPGTGSNQPQHF
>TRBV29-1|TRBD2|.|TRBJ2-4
TGCAGCGTTGGGAGGGAGGGACTAGCGAGATCCAAAAACATTCAGTACTTC
CSVGREGLARSKNIQYF
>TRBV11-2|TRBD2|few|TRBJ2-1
TGTGCCAGCAGCACTGGGACTAGCGGGAAAGATGAGCAGTTCTTC
CASSTGTSGKDEQFF
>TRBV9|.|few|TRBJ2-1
TGTGCCAGCAGCGCCGACTCTAGCTCCAATCCTTACAATGAGCAGTTCTTC
CASSADSSSNPYNEQFF
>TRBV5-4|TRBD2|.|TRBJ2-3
TGTGCCAGCAGCCCAGCGGGGGGGCAAACAGATACGCAGTATTTT
CASSPAGGQTDTQYF
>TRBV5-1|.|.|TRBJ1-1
TGCGCCAGCAGCTTGTCCCCAGGGATGAACACTGAAGCTTTCTTT
CASSLSPGMNTEAFF
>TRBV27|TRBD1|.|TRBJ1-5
TGTGCCAGCAGACCAACGGGACAGGGAATTGGTCAGCCCCAGCATTTT
CASRPTGQGIGQPQHF
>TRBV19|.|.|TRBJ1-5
TGTGCCAGTAGTTGGGACACGTATAGCAATCAGCCCCAGCATTTT
CASSWDTYSNQPQHF
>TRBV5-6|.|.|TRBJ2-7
TGTGCCAGCAGCTTCAGGGGTACCTACGAGCAGTACTTC
CASSFRGTYEQYF
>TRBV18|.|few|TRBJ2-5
TGTGCCAGCTCAATCGGGTTCCAACAAGAGACCCAGTACTTC
CASSIGFQQETQYF
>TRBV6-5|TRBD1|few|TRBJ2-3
TGTGCCACCCGACAGGGGGCGGGCACAGATACGCAGTATTTT
CATRQGAGTDTQYF
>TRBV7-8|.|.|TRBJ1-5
TGTGCCAGCAGCTTAGTAGCAGCCGCGGGCAATCAGCCCCAGCATTTT
CASSLVAAAGNQPQHF
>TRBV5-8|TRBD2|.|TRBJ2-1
TGTGCCAGCAGCTTGGGACTAGCGGGGCGAACCGGTAAGCAGTTCTTC
CASSLGLAGRTGKQFF
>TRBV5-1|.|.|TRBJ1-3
TGCGCCAGCAGCTTGGGGGCGACTGGAAACACCATATATTTT
CASSLGATGNTIYF
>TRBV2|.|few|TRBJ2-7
TGTGCCAGCAGGGGCGACGCCTACGAGCAGTACTTC
CASRGDAYEQYF
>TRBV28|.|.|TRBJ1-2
TGTGCCAGCAGGCGTACCGTACGGGACACTAAAGACTCGTATGGCTACACCTTC
CASRRTVRDTKDSYGYTF
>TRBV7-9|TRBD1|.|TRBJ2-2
TGTGCCAGCAGCATCCAGACCGGGACAGGGGGAACCGGGGAGCTGTTTTTT
CASSIQTGTGGTGELFF
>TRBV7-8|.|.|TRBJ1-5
TGTGCCAGCAGCCCAGCCAGGGATTTGAATCAGCCCCAGCATTTT
CASSPARDLNQPQHF
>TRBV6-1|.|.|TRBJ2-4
TGTGCCAGCAGTGTGGTAGGACAGCAAATTCAGTACTTC
CASSVVGQQIQYF
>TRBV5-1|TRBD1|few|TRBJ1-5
TGCGCCAGCAGCCAGGGGGAAGGGAGCAATCAGCCCCAGCATTTT
CASSQGEGSNQPQHF
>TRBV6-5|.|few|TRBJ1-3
TGTGCCAGCACCCAGTCAGGTTCCGGAAACACCATATATTTT
CASTQSGSGNTIYF
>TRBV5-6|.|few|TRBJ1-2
TGTGCCAGCGTCAAAGGAGGCGCCGGTGGCTACACCTTC
CASVKGGAGGYTF
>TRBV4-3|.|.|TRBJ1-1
TGCGCCAGCAGCCAAGCCGACTATTACAGGGTAACGGGCACTGAAGCTTTCTTT
CASSQADYYRVTGTEAFF
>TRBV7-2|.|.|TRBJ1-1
TGTGCCAGCAGCCCCCAGGGAGGAAGAAGCGCTTTCTTT
CASSPQGGRSAFF
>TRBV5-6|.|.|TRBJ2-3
TGTGCCAGCAGCTTGGAGCCGGGGGGCCTTTCGCATACGCAGTATTTT
CASSLEPGGLSHTQYF
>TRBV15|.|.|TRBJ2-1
TGTGCCACCAGCAGCCCAACAGGGACCAATGAGCAGTTCTTC
CATSSPTGTNEQFF
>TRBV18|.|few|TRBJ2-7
TGTGCCAGCTCAGGAACGGGGGTCACCTACGAGCAGTACTTC
CASSGTGVTYEQYF
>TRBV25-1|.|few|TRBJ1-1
TGTGCCAGCAGTGAAGGGGGGACTGAAGCTTTCTTT
CASSEGGTEAFF
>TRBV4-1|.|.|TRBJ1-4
TGCGCCAGCAGCTCTCAAGGACAGAACCTGTTTTTT
CASSSQGQNLFF
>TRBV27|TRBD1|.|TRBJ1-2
TGTGCCAGCAGTTCGCGGACAGGGGTACACAGCTACACCTTC
CASSSRTGVHSYTF
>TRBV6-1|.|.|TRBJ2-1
TGTGCCAGCAGTGACGGCGGAGACAATGAGCAGTTCTTC
CASSDGGDNEQFF
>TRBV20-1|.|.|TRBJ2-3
TGCAGTGCCCATCTAGCGGATACGCAGTATTTT
CSAHLADTQYF
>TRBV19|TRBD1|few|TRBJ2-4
TGTGCCAGTAGTATCAGGGGGCCGGCCAAAAACATTCAGTACTTC
CASSIRGPAKNIQYF
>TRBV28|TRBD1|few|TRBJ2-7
TGTGCCAGCAGTTTCTCCACAACGGGGACAGGCATCGAGCAGTACTTC
CASSFSTTGTGIEQYF
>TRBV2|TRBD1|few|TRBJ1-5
TGTGCCAGCAGTGAAGGGGGGACAGGGAACTATCAGCCCCAGCATTTT
CASSEGGTGNYQPQHF
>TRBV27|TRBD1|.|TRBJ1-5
TGTGCCAGCAGCTGGGACAGGGACAATCAGCCCCAGCATTTT
CASSWDRDNQPQHF
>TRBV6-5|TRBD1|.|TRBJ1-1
TGTGCCAGCAGTTCCCGGACAGGGAACACTGAAGCTTTCTTT
CASSSRTGNTEAFF
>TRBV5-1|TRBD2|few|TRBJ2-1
TGCGCCAGCAGCTTGTCTGTAGCGGGAGTATACAATGAGCAGTTCTTC
CASSLSVAGVYNEQFF
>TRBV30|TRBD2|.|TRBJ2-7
TGTGCCTGGAGTAAAGGGACTAGAGGGAGGTTTGACGAGCAGTACTTC
CAWSKGTRGRFDEQYF
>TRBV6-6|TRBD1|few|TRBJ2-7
TGTGCCAGCACAAAGGGGACAGGGGTGGGGAAAGAGCAGTACTTC
CASTKGTGVGKEQYF